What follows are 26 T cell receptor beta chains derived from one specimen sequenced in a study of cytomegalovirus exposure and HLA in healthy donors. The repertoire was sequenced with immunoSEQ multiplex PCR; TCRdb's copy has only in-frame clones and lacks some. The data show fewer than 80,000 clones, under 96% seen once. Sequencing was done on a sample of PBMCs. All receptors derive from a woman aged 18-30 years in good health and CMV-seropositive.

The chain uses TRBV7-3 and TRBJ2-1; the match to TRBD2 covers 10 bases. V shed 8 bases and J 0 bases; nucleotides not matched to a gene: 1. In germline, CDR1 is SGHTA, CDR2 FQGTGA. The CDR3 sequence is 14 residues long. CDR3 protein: CASSSGSSYNEQFF. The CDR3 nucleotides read TGTGCCAGCTCTAGCGGGAGCTCCTACAATGAGCAGTTCTTC.

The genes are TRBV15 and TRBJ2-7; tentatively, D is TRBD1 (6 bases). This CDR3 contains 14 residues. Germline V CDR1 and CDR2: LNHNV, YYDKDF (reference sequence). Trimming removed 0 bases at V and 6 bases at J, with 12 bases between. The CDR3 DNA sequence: TGTGCCACCAGCAGAGACACCGACAGGCTCGAGCAGTACTTC. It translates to CATSRDTDRLEQYF.

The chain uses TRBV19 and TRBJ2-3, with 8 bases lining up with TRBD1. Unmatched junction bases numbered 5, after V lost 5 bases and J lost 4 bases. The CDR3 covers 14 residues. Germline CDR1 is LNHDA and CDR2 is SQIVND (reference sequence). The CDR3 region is CASSPDRGPDTQYF. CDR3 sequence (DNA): TGTGCCAGTAGTCCCGACAGGGGTCCAGATACGCAGTATTTT. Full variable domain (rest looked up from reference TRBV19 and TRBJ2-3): DGGITQSPKYLFRKEGQNVTLSCEQNLNHDAMYWYRQDPGQGLRLIYYSQIVNDFQKGDIAEGYSVSREKKESFPLTVTSAQKNPTAFYLCASSPDRGPDTQYFGPGTRLTVL.

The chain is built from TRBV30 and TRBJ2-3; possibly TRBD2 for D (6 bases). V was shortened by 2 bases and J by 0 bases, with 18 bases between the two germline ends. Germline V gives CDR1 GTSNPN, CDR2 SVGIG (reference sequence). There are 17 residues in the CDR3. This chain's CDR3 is CAWSTGRKKSSTDTQYF. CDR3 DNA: TGTGCCTGGAGTACCGGGAGAAAGAAGTCTAGCACAGATACGCAGTATTTT.

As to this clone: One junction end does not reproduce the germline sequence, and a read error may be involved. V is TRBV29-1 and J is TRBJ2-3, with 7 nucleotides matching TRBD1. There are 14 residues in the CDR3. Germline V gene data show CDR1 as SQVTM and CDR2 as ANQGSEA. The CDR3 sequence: CSVEDRASLDTQYF. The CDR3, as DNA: TGCAGCGTAGAAGACAGGGCCTCTTTGGATACGCAGTATTTT.

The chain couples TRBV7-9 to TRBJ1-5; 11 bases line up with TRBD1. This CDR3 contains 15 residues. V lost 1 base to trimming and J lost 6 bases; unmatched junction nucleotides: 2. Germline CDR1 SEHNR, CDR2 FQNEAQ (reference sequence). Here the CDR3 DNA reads TGTGCCAGCAGCTTAGGGACAGGGGGCTTTCAGCCCCAGCATTTT. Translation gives CASSLGTGGFQPQHF.

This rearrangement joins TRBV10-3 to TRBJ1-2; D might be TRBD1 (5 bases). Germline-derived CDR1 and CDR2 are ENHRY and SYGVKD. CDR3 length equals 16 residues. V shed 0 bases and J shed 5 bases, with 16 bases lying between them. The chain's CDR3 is CAISESNSGGVYGYTF. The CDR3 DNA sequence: TGTGCCATCAGTGAGTCTAATTCGGGAGGGGTATATGGCTACACCTTC.

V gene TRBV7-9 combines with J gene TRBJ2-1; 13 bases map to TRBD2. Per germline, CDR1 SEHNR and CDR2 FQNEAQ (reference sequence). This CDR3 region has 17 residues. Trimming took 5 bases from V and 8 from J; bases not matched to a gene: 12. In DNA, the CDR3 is TGTGCCAGCAGCGGGGCTGTTCGGACTAGCGGGAGCCATGAGCAGTTCTTC. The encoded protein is CASSGAVRTSGSHEQFF. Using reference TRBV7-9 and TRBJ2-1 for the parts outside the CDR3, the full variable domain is DTGVSQNPRHKITKRGQNVTFRCDPISEHNRLYWYRQTLGQGPEFLTYFQNEAQLEKSRLLSDRFSAERPKGSFSTLEIQRTEQGDSAMYLCASSGAVRTSGSHEQFFGPGTRLTVL.

CDR3 nucleotide sequence: TGTGCCAGCAGTACCGGGACTTTTAATGAGCAGTTCTTC. Residues: CASSTGTFNEQFF. The chain is built from TRBV2 and TRBJ2-1, with D perhaps matching TRBD2 (6 bases). Germline V gene lookup returns CDR1 SNHLY and CDR2 FYNNEI. The CDR3 is made up of 13 amino acids. The V end was cut by 5 bases, the J end by 7 bases, with 12 bases between.

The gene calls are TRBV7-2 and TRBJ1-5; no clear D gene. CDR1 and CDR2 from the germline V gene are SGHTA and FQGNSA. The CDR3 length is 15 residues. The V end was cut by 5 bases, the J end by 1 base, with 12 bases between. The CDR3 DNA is TGTGCCAGCAGCCCAGGACTCGAGAGCAATCAGCCCCAGCATTTT. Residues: CASSPGLESNQPQHF.

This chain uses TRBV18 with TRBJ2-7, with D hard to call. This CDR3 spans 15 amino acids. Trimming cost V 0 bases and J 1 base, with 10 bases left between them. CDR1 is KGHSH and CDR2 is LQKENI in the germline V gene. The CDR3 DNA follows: TGTGCCAGCTCACCACCTAGCAAATCGTCCTACGAGCAGTACTTC. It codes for CASSPPSKSSYEQYF.

Written as DNA, the CDR3 is TGTGCCAGCAGCAAATATCCGGGTGAGCAGTTCTTC. Its translation is CASSKYPGEQFF. This rearrangement joins TRBV21-1 to TRBJ2-1; the listed D gene, TRBD2, was not tested against the DNA. TRBV21-1 is listed as a pseudogene. The length of the CDR3 is 12 residues.

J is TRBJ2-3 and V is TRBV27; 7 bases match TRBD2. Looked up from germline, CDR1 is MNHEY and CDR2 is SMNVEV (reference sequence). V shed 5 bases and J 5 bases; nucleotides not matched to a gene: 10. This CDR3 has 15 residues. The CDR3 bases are TGTGCCAGCAGTGCTCGCGGGAGATTGGAAGATACGCAGTATTTT. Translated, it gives CASSARGRLEDTQYF.

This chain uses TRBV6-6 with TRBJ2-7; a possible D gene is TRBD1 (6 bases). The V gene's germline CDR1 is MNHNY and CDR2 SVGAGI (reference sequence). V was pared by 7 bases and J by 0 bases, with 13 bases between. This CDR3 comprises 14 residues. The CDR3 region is CASTYGDTSYEQYF. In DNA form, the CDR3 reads TGTGCCAGCACCTACGGGGACACCTCCTACGAGCAGTACTTC.

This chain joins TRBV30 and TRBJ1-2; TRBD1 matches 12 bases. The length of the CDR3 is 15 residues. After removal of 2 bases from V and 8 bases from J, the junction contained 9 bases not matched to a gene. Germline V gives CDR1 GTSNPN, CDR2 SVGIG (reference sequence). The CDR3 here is CAWSPGQGAHRGYTF. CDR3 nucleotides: TGTGCCTGGAGTCCGGGACAGGGGGCTCACAGAGGCTACACCTTC.

The CDR3 nucleotides are TGTGCCAGCAGCTTAACTAGCGGGACGAATGAGCAGTTCTTC. Translating it yields CASSLTSGTNEQFF. The V and J genes are TRBV7-2 and TRBJ2-1; 10 bases are shared with TRBD2. Germline trimming cut 2 bases from V and 7 bases from J; bases unmatched to any gene: 2. The V gene's germline CDR1 is SGHTA and CDR2 FQGNSA. The CDR3 runs to 14 residues.

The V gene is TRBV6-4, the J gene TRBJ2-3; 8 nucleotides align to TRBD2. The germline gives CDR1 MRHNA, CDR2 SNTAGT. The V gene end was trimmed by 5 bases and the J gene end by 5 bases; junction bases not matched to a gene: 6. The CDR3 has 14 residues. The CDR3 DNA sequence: TGTGCCAGCAGTACTAGCGGAGAGGGAGATACGCAGTATTTT. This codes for CASSTSGEGDTQYF.

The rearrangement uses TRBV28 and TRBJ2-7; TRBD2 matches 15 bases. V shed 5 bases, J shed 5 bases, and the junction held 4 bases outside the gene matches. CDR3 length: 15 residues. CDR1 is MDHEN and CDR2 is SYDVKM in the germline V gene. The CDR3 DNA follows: TGTGCCAGCAGTAGGACTAGCGGGAGGGCCGACGAGCAGTACTTC. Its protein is CASSRTSGRADEQYF.

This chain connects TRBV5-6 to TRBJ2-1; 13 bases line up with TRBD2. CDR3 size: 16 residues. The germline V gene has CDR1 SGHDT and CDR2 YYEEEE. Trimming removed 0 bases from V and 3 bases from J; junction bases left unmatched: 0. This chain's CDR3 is CASSLGLAGGYNEQFF. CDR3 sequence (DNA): TGTGCCAGCAGCTTGGGACTAGCGGGAGGCTACAATGAGCAGTTCTTC.

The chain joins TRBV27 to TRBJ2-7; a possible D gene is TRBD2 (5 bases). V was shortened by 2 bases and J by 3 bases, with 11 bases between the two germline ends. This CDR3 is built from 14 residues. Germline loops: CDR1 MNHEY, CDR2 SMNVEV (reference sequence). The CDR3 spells CASSLTEAGYEQYF. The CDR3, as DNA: TGTGCCAGCAGTTTAACAGAGGCGGGCTACGAGCAGTACTTC.

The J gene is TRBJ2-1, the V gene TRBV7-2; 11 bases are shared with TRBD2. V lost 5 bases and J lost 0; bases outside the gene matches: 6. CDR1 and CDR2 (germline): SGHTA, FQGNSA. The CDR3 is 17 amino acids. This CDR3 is CASSKLAGESSYNEQFF. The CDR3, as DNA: TGTGCCAGCAGCAAACTAGCGGGAGAGAGCTCCTACAATGAGCAGTTCTTC.

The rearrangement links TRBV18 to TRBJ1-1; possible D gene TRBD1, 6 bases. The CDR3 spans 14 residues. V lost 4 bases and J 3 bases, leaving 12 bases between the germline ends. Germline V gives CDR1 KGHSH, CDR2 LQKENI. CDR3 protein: CASSLRGSDTEAFF. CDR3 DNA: TGTGCCAGCTCACTCAGGGGTAGTGACACTGAAGCTTTCTTT.

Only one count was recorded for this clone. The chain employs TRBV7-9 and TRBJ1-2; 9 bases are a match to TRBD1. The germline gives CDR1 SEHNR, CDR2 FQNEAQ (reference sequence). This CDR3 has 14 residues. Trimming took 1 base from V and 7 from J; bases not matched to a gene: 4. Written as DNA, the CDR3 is TGTGCCAGCAGCTTAGGGACAGGGGAGGCTGGCTACACCTTC. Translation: CASSLGTGEAGYTF.

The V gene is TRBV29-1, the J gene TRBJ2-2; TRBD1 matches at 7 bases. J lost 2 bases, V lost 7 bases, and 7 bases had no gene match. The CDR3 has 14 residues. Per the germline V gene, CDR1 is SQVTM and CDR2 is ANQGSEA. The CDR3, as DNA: TGCAGCGCCTCGGGACAGACAAACACCGGGGAGCTGTTTTTT. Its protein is CSASGQTNTGELFF.

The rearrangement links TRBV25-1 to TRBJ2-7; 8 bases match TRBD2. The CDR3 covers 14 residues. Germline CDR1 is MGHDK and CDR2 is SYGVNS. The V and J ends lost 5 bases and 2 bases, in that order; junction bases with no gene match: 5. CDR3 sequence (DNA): TGTGCCAGCAGTTCTAGCGGGCTCCCCTACGAGCAGTACTTC. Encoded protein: CASSSSGLPYEQYF.

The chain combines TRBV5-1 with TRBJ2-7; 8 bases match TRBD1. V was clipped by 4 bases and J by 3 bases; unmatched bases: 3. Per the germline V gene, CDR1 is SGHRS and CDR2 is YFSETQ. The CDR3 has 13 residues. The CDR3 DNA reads TGCGCCAGCAGCACTGGACAGGGCTACGAGCAGTACTTC. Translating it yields CASSTGQGYEQYF.